This section outlines one TCR beta chain sequence together with its context. Its antigen is undetermined. The sample belongs to a study of metastatic and nonmetastatic thyroid tumors. Turning to the study itself: Peripheral blood and tumor or nodule samples from malignant and benign thyroid patients were compared. Study outcomes and limitations: Malignant tumors reportedly showed significantly higher TCR beta diversity than benign nodules in both blood and tumor.

This CDR3 comprises 14 residues. Trimming took 3 bases from V and 4 from J, leaving 13 bases between them. The V gene's germline CDR1 is GTSNPN and CDR2 SVGIG (reference sequence). There were no patients who had received any treatment before thyroid surgery. In the original workflow: A classifier for distant metastasis in papillary thyroid cancer was constructed using CDR3 differences observed across clinicopathological groups. TCRdb recomputed clones from the PCR reads via MiXCR. The V and J calls here are based on TCRdb, not the publication. The sample yields some 6,000 clones, approximately 15% seen once.

The sequenced sample was tumor tissue. The rearrangement links TRBV30 to TRBJ2-1, with a tentative D call TRBD2 (6 bases). This clonotype was sampled from a male donor with papillary thyroid cancer or a benign thyroid nodule (not recorded which). Some clones in this sample may be carry-over from other donors' samples. The CDR3 nucleotides are TGTGCCTGGAGCACCGGGACTGGGTACAATGAGCAGTTCTTC. Translating gives CAWSTGTGYNEQFF. The variable domain in full, with the rest retrieved from reference TRBV30 and TRBJ2-1, is SQTIHQWPATLVQPVGSPLSLECTVEGTSNPNLYWYRQAAGRGLQLLFYSVGIGQISSEVPQNLSASRPQDRQFILSSKKLLLSDSGFYLCAWSTGTGYNEQFFGPGTRLTVL.